This T cell receptor (beta chain) appears in the sequencing data of a study of CD8 T cells in ankylosing spondylitis. Findings and caveats of the study: Within matched ankylosing spondylitis synovial fluid, disease-linked clones were reportedly significantly enriched. Characteristic, it appeared, of ankylosing spondylitis blood was a TCR beta motif of seven or eight highly homologous variants. Disease-linked clones were CD8+ and relatively rare in peripheral blood. Several of the motif variants were reported before in synovial fluid and blood from reactive arthritis.

This clonotype has more than one count but fewer than ten. The antigen remains unidentified. With molecular barcodes, quantitative 5'-RACE was used to make the TCR beta libraries. TCRdb reanalysed the 5' RACE reads using MiXCR and keeps one entry per CDR3 protein. The sample carries more than 650,000 distinct CDR3 sequences, approximately 10% recorded once. This clonotype was obtained from a male donor with ankylosing spondylitis. The sequencing sample was made of blood, either unsorted or a sorted T cell fraction (not recorded which).

The CDR3 coding sequence is TGTGCCAGCAGCTTCCGGACCCACGAGGGATCCGAGCAGTACTTC. Translated: CASSFRTHEGSEQYF. The chain couples TRBV7-2 to TRBJ2-7, with D perhaps matching TRBD2 (5 bases). This CDR3 has 15 amino acids. The V end lost 3 bases, the J end lost 6 bases, and 18 bases lay between the germline ends. Germline loops: CDR1 SGHTA, CDR2 FQGNSA. The entire variable domain, with the rest obtained from reference TRBV7-2 and TRBJ2-7, is as follows: GAGVSQSPSNKVTEKGKDVELRCDPISGHTALYWYRQSLGQGLEFLIYFQGNSAPDKSGLPSDRFSAERTGGSVSTLTIQRTQQEDSAVYLCASSFRTHEGSEQYFGPGTRLTVT.